The next 32 T cell receptor beta chains were all read from a single sample in a study of blood T cell repertoires in COVID-19. Profiled with immunoSEQ multiplex PCR; TCRdb holds only in-frame clones, not every one. The sample has more than 85,000 clones, 80% to 90% seen once; the top ten hold approximately 2.5%. Material for sequencing was PBMCs or T cells enriched from blood (not recorded which). Every receptor here comes from a woman aged 50 to 65 who had recovered from COVID-19.

On this clone: The same CDR3 also results from other DNA sequences found in this sample. J is TRBJ2-7 and V is TRBV27, with a tentative D call TRBD2 (6 bases). This CDR3 is 13 amino acids long. With 2 bases removed from V and 1 base from J, the gap between germline ends came to 6 bases. Germline V gene sequence: CDR1 MNHEY, CDR2 SMNVEV (reference sequence). The DNA for the CDR3 is TGTGCCAGCAGTTTACGGGGGTCCTACGAGCAGTACTTC. It codes for CASSLRGSYEQYF.

CDR3 sequence: CASSLDGTNLYEQYF. The DNA of the CDR3 is TGTGCCAGCAGCTTAGACGGGACAAACCTGTACGAGCAGTACTTC. This sequence joins TRBV5-5 and TRBJ2-7, with a possible D match to TRBD1 (6 bases). With 2 bases removed from V and 4 bases from J, the gap between germline ends came to 16 bases. Germline CDR1 SGHKS, CDR2 YYEKEE (reference sequence). The CDR3 spans 15 residues.

The chain links TRBV27 to TRBJ1-5, with D possibly TRBD1 on 6 matching bases. The V end lost 3 bases, the J end lost 4 bases, and 10 bases lay between the germline ends. CDR1 MNHEY and CDR2 SMNVEV come from the germline V gene (reference sequence). The CDR3 contains 14 residues. The CDR3 loop reads CASSFHQGNQPQHF. CDR3 nucleotide sequence: TGTGCCAGCAGTTTTCACCAGGGGAATCAGCCCCAGCATTTT.

This chain connects TRBV7-8 to TRBJ1-6, with D possibly TRBD1 on 6 matching bases. The CDR3 spans 15 residues. The V gene lost 11 bases and the J gene lost 9 bases, with 23 bases spanning the gap. Per germline, CDR1 SGHVS and CDR2 FQNEAQ. The CDR3 DNA is TGTGCCGGACTGAGCCCAACAGGGCGGCGTTCACCCCTCCACTTT. This translates into CAGLSPTGRRSPLHF.

CDR3 amino acids: CASSEVRGSSYNSPLHF. In DNA form, the CDR3 reads TGTGCCAGCAGTGAAGTCCGCGGGAGCTCCTATAATTCACCCCTCCACTTT. The chain links TRBV6-1 to TRBJ1-6; no clear D. This CDR3 has 17 residues. Germline-derived CDR1 and CDR2 are MNHNS and SASEGT. The V end was cut by 1 base, the J end by 0 bases, with 10 bases between.

This chain joins TRBV9 and TRBJ1-1; possibly TRBD1 for D (5 bases). CDR3 length: 14 residues. V lost 5 bases and J 0 bases, leaving 11 bases between the germline ends. Looked up from germline, CDR1 is SGDLS and CDR2 is YYNGEE. CDR3 coding DNA: TGTGCCAGCAGTACAAGGGACTTGAACACTGAAGCTTTCTTT. This sequence encodes CASSTRDLNTEAFF.

The V call is TRBV2, the J call TRBJ2-3; D perhaps matches TRBD2 (5 bases). This CDR3 comprises 14 residues. Trimming removed 3 bases from V and 5 bases from J, with 12 bases in between. Germline V gives CDR1 SNHLY, CDR2 FYNNEI. The CDR3 is CASSDLAKGDTQYF. The CDR3 bases are TGTGCCAGCAGTGACCTAGCAAAAGGAGATACGCAGTATTTT.

This clone was counted only a few times. The J gene is TRBJ1-5, the V gene TRBV28; TRBD1 might be the D (6 bases). The CDR3 consists of 15 residues. The germline gives CDR1 MDHEN, CDR2 SYDVKM. V shed 5 bases and J shed 0 bases, with 11 bases lying between them. CDR3 protein: CASSRTGTSNQPQHF. The CDR3 DNA is TGTGCCAGCAGTCGTACAGGGACTAGCAATCAGCCCCAGCATTTT.

This sequence joins TRBV7-9 and TRBJ1-1; 7 bases are shared with TRBD1. Germline CDR1 SEHNR, CDR2 FQNEAQ (reference sequence). The V and J ends lost 5 bases and 1 base, in that order; junction bases with no gene match: 4. The CDR3 covers 14 residues. The chain's CDR3 is CASSLTGENTEAFF. CDR3 nucleotides: TGTGCCAGCAGCCTTACAGGGGAGAACACTGAAGCTTTCTTT.

The chain recombines TRBV2 with TRBJ1-4; 10 bases align to TRBD1. Germline trimming cut 6 bases from V and 5 bases from J; bases unmatched to any gene: 6. CDR1 SNHLY and CDR2 FYNNEI come from the germline V gene. This CDR3 has 15 residues. The DNA for the CDR3 is TGTGCCAGCAGGCGACCGACAGGGGGCAATGAAAAACTGTTTTTT. It is translated as CASRRPTGGNEKLFF.

V and J are TRBV28 and TRBJ1-2; D is perhaps TRBD1 (5 bases). This CDR3 has 13 residues. Germline loops: CDR1 MDHEN, CDR2 SYDVKM. Trimming cost V 6 bases and J 2 bases, with 10 bases left between them. Here the CDR3 reads CASRGGGNYGYTF. The CDR3 bases are TGTGCCAGCAGGGGGGGTGGCAACTATGGCTACACCTTC.

The rearrangement joins TRBV29-1 to TRBJ1-5, with TRBD1 as a possible D gene (5 bases). The ends were cut back, 6 bases at V and 3 bases at J, with 15 bases in the middle. CDR1 is SQVTM and CDR2 is ANQGSEA in the germline V gene. CDR3 length: 14 residues. The CDR3 bases are TGCAGCGTAAAAGTAGACAGCTACAATCAGCCCCAGCATTTT. Amino acids: CSVKVDSYNQPQHF.

The rearrangement links TRBV23-1 to TRBJ1-2; tentatively, D is TRBD1 (6 bases). TRBV23-1 is noted as an ORF with a role that remains uncertain. This CDR3 spans 17 amino acids. The germline V and J ends were trimmed by 3 bases and 2 bases, with 19 bases remaining between them. The CDR3 DNA sequence: TGCGCCAGCAGTCATACAATCCCGGGACATTTAAACTATGGCTACACCTTC. Translation gives CASSHTIPGHLNYGYTF.

The chain carries TRBV5-6 and TRBJ1-3; D uncertain. Germline V CDR1 and CDR2: SGHDT, YYEEEE. The CDR3 has 15 residues. Trimming left V 2 bases short and J 0 bases short, with 9 bases between. The CDR3 region is CASSFRSGSGNTIYF. In DNA form, the CDR3 reads TGTGCCAGCAGCTTTCGGTCTGGCTCTGGAAACACCATATATTTT.

This rearrangement joins TRBV5-4 to TRBJ1-2; D is possibly TRBD1 (6 bases). CDR1 and CDR2 (germline): SGHNT, YYREEE (reference sequence). Deletions cut 4 bases from V and 10 bases from J, with 17 bases between. The CDR3 consists of 13 residues. The CDR3 sequence is CASSQLQGRNYTF. CDR3 DNA: TGTGCCAGCAGCCAACTACAGGGACGTAACTACACCTTC.

The chain employs TRBV10-3 and TRBJ1-1, with D unresolved. From germline, CDR1 is ENHRY and CDR2 SYGVKD. This CDR3 has 13 residues. Deletions cut 5 bases from V and 1 base from J, with 8 bases between. In DNA form, the CDR3 reads TGTGCCATCAGTAAGAGTGGGAACACTGAAGCTTTCTTT. Translated: CAISKSGNTEAFF.

This chain connects TRBV2 to TRBJ2-3; D possibly corresponds to TRBD2 (6 bases). Germline assignment: CDR1 SNHLY and CDR2 FYNNEI. V was shortened by 7 bases and J by 4 bases, with 18 bases between the two germline ends. The CDR3 runs 15 residues. The CDR3 DNA follows: TGTGCCAGCACCTCGGGGGTCATGGCGGCAGATACGCAGTATTTT. This gives the protein CASTSGVMAADTQYF. The variable domain in full, with the rest retrieved from reference TRBV2 and TRBJ2-3, is EPEVTQTPSHQVTQMGQEVILRCVPISNHLYFYWYRQILGQKVEFLVSFYNNEISEKSEIFDDQFSVERPDGSNFTLKIRSTKLEDSAMYFCASTSGVMAADTQYFGPGTRLTVL.

The CDR3 coding sequence is TGTGCCACCAGCAGAGACGGTTTCAATCAGCCCCAGCATTTT. It is translated as CATSRDGFNQPQHF. J is TRBJ1-5 and V is TRBV15; D is uncertain. The CDR3 consists of 14 residues. Trimming cost V 0 bases and J 3 bases, with 6 bases left between them. The germline gives CDR1 LNHNV, CDR2 YYDKDF (reference sequence).

J is TRBJ1-2 and V is TRBV4-2; TRBD1 matches at 7 bases. J lost 2 bases, V lost 2 bases, and 8 bases had no gene match. The germline CDR1 and CDR2 sequences are LGHNA and YNFKEQ. CDR3 length: 16 amino acids. In DNA, the CDR3 is TGTGCCAGCAGCCAACCCCTTCCGGGACAGAACTATGGCTACACCTTC. Its protein product is CASSQPLPGQNYGYTF.

Here the CDR3 DNA reads TGTGCCACCGCCACGACGGGAGTCGGTTGGACAGATACGCAGTATTTT. Translated, it gives CATATTGVGWTDTQYF. The V gene is TRBV28, the J gene TRBJ2-3; a weak D match, TRBD2 (6 bases). Germline assignment: CDR1 MDHEN and CDR2 SYDVKM. The CDR3 totals 16 residues. Trimming took 10 bases from V and 3 from J, leaving 23 bases between them.

The J gene is TRBJ1-1, the V gene TRBV6-5; possible D gene TRBD1, 5 bases. V lost 9 bases, J lost 1 base, and 12 bases lay in between. Germline-derived CDR1 and CDR2 are MNHEY and SVGAGI. This CDR3 has 13 amino acids. The DNA for the CDR3 is TGTGCCAGTAGGACACCAAAGAACACTGAAGCTTTCTTT. Its translation is CASRTPKNTEAFF.

This sequence joins TRBV25-1 and TRBJ2-3; 8 nucleotides align to TRBD2. Unmatched junction bases numbered 16, after V lost 7 bases and J lost 1 base. From germline, CDR1 is MGHDK and CDR2 SYGVNS. The CDR3 runs 18 residues. DNA for the CDR3: TGTGCCAGCACCGATTCCGGGGCGGGGGGCCCCCGCACAGATACGCAGTATTTT. It encodes CASTDSGAGGPRTDTQYF.

The chain has TRBV7-3 and TRBJ2-2, with 7 bases identical to TRBD1. Germline CDR1 reads SGHTA; CDR2 reads FQGTGA. With V trimmed by 3 bases and J by 2 bases, 3 bases remained unmatched. The CDR3 has 15 amino acids. This chain's CDR3 is CASSFNRGNTGELFF. CDR3 nucleotides: TGTGCCAGCAGCTTCAACAGGGGTAACACCGGGGAGCTGTTTTTT.

The genes are TRBV4-1 and TRBJ1-5; unclear D gene. This CDR3 region has 15 residues. V shed 0 bases and J shed 4 bases, with 10 bases lying between them. Germline values: CDR1 MGHRA, CDR2 YSYEKL. CDR3 sequence: CASSQDLTRNQPQHF. As DNA, the CDR3 is TGCGCCAGCAGCCAAGATCTTACGCGGAATCAGCCCCAGCATTTT.

V usage is TRBV5-6 and J usage is TRBJ2-7, with 8 bases identical to TRBD1. Germline V CDR1 and CDR2: SGHDT, YYEEEE. CDR3 size: 13 residues. V lost 5 bases and J lost 5; bases outside the gene matches: 6. The CDR3: CASRPTGAHEQYF. CDR3 coding DNA: TGTGCCAGCAGACCGACAGGGGCCCACGAGCAGTACTTC.

The chain links TRBV11-2 to TRBJ2-2; possibly TRBD1 for D (6 bases). Trimming cost V 2 bases and J 5 bases, with 12 bases left between them. This CDR3 is built from 15 residues. In germline, CDR1 is SGHAT, CDR2 FQNNGV. CDR3 amino acids: CASSLTGRWTGELFF. In DNA form, the CDR3 reads TGTGCCAGCAGCTTAACAGGGCGATGGACCGGGGAGCTGTTTTTT.

The rearrangement joins TRBV28 to TRBJ1-2; 7 bases agree with TRBD1. This CDR3 is 15 amino acids long. The trim removed 6 bases at V and 7 bases at J, leaving 14 bases unmatched. The germline V gene has CDR1 MDHEN and CDR2 SYDVKM. The CDR3 here is CASSLNAGGIGGYTF. The CDR3 DNA is TGTGCCAGCAGCCTAAATGCAGGGGGAATAGGTGGCTACACCTTC.

This rearrangement joins TRBV27 to TRBJ2-7; 9 bases match TRBD2. This CDR3 region has 14 residues. Germline CDR1 and CDR2: MNHEY and SMNVEV (reference sequence). After removal of 2 bases from V and 3 bases from J, the junction contained 2 bases not matched to a gene. The CDR3 reads CASSLAGGNYEQYF. The CDR3 coding sequence is TGTGCCAGCAGTTTAGCGGGAGGGAACTACGAGCAGTACTTC.

The count of this clone is one. The junction does not match germline at one end; this may be a read error. This chain uses TRBV6-5 with TRBJ2-1; TRBD2 might be the D (5 bases). CDR1 and CDR2 from the germline V gene are MNHEY and SVGAGI. This CDR3 spans 15 amino acids. The CDR3 sequence is CASSHSRRMVYEQFF. The CDR3, as DNA: TGTGCCAGCAGTCACTCTAGGAGGATGGTGTATGAGCAGTTCTTC.

This rearrangement joins TRBV5-5 to TRBJ1-2; D ambiguous. Germline V gives CDR1 SGHKS, CDR2 YYEKEE (reference sequence). V was shortened by 0 bases and J by 10 bases, with 13 bases between the two germline ends. This CDR3 contains 13 residues. The CDR3 coding sequence is TGTGCCAGCAGCTTGGGGACTGAAAAGCTCTACACCTTC. It encodes CASSLGTEKLYTF.

The chain carries TRBV28 and TRBJ1-5; D remains ambiguous. The CDR3 extends over 12 amino acids. Looked up from germline, CDR1 is MDHEN and CDR2 is SYDVKM. V was trimmed by 2 bases and J by 7 bases, leaving 6 bases between them. The CDR3 DNA reads TGTGCCAGCAGTTTACAGTTCCAGCCCCAGCATTTT. This gives the protein CASSLQFQPQHF.

The chain joins TRBV27 to TRBJ1-2; possible D gene TRBD1, 6 bases. From germline, CDR1 is MNHEY and CDR2 SMNVEV (reference sequence). CDR3 size: 12 residues. V gave up 10 bases and J gave up 4 bases, with 13 bases separating them. The CDR3 loop is CATGQTLYGYTF. Written as DNA, the CDR3 is TGTGCCACCGGACAGACCCTCTATGGCTACACCTTC.